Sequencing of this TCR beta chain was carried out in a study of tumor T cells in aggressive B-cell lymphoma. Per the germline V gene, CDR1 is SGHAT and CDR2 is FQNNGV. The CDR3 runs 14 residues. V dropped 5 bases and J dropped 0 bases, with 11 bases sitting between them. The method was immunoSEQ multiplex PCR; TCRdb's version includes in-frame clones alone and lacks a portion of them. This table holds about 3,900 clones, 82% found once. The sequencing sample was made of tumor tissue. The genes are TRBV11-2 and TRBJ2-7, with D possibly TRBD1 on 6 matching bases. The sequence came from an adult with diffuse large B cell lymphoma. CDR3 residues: CASSQGPGSYEQYF. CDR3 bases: TGTGCCAGCAGCCAGGGGCCTGGCTCCTACGAGCAGTACTTC.